Presented here are 7 T cell receptor beta chains from one specimen sequenced in a study of blood T cell repertoires in COVID-19. Measured with immunoSEQ multiplex PCR; TCRdb has only the in-frame clones, and not every one. This sample has about 200,000 clones, with around four fifths found just once. Sequencing was done on a sample of peripheral blood. These receptors all stem from a woman aged 50 to 60 with active or convalescent COVID-19.

The V call is TRBV24-1, the J call TRBJ2-5; TRBD1 matches at 7 bases. The CDR3 has 13 amino acids. With 8 bases clipped from V and 5 bases from J, the junction kept 7 bases outside the gene matches. Germline CDR1 reads KGHDR; CDR2 reads SFDVKD. CDR3: CATNGDSLETQYF. The CDR3, as DNA: TGTGCCACCAACGGGGACAGTCTGGAGACCCAGTACTTC.

This clone showed up just once. The chain has TRBV7-2 and TRBJ2-7, with a weak D call TRBD2 (5 bases). CDR1 SGHTA and CDR2 FQGNSA come from the germline V gene. CDR3 length: 16 residues. Trimming shortened V by 1 base and J by 6 bases, and 19 bases separated the two germline ends. The CDR3 region has the DNA TGTGCCAGCAGCTTAGGTTCCGGGATCCGAGGACCCGAGCAGTACTTC. This encodes CASSLGSGIRGPEQYF.

The chain is built from TRBV5-4 and TRBJ2-1, with TRBD2 identical over 11 bases. CDR1 is SGHNT and CDR2 is YYREEE in the germline V gene (reference sequence). The trim removed 4 bases at V and 5 bases at J, leaving 8 bases unmatched. CDR3 size: 16 residues. The CDR3 DNA follows: TGTGCCAGCAGCCCCCCTACTAGCGGGGGCCACAATGAGCAGTTCTTC. Translated, it gives CASSPPTSGGHNEQFF.

This clone was detected a few times. V is TRBV2 and J is TRBJ1-6; 10 bases fit TRBD1. With 6 bases clipped from V and 10 bases from J, the junction kept 6 bases outside the gene matches. This CDR3 is built from 14 residues. Germline V CDR1 and CDR2: SNHLY, FYNNEI. The CDR3 sequence: CASRGQGSGSPLHF. The DNA for the CDR3 is TGTGCCAGCAGGGGACAGGGGAGTGGGTCACCCCTCCACTTT.

V is TRBV5-1 and J is TRBJ2-2; maybe TRBD2 (6 bases). This CDR3 contains 13 residues. The V gene lost 5 bases and the J gene lost 4 bases, with 9 bases spanning the gap. Per germline, CDR1 SGHRS and CDR2 YFSETQ. CDR3 in DNA: TGCGCCAGCAGGGGACTGTCCACCGGGGAGCTGTTTTTT. Protein: CASRGLSTGELFF.

J is TRBJ1-3 and V is TRBV2; D is possibly TRBD1 (5 bases). The ends were cut back, 7 bases at V and 0 bases at J, with 10 bases in the middle. This CDR3 spans 14 amino acids. Per the germline V gene, CDR1 is SNHLY and CDR2 is FYNNEI. CDR3 sequence (DNA): TGTGCCAGCAAGACGGACACCTCTGGAAACACCATATATTTT. Residues: CASKTDTSGNTIYF.

The chain joins TRBV6-5 to TRBJ2-5; TRBD1 is a possible D gene (5 bases). Trimming left V 7 bases short and J 0 bases short, with 15 bases between. This CDR3 spans 15 amino acids. Germline assignment: CDR1 MNHEY and CDR2 SVGAGI. CDR3 bases: TGTGCCAGCAAAAAGGGGCTGACTTACCAAGAGACCCAGTACTTC. Its protein is CASKKGLTYQETQYF.